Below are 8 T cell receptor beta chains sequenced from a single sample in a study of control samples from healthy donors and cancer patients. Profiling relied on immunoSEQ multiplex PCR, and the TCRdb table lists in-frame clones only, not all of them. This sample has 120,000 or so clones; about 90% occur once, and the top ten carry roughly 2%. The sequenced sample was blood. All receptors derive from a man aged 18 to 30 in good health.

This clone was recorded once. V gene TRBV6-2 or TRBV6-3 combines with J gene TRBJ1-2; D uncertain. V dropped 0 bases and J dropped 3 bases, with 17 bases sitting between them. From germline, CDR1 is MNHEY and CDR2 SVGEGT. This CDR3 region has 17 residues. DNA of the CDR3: TGTGCCAGCAGTTACTCCCCCCGTCGAGTGACCTACTATGGCTACACCTTC. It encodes CASSYSPRRVTYYGYTF.

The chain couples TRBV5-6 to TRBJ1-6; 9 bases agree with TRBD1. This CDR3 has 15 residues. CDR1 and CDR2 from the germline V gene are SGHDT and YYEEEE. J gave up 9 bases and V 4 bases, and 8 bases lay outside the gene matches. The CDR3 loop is CASSISGTGFSPLHF. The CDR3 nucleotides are TGTGCCAGCAGCATATCCGGGACAGGGTTTTCACCCCTCCACTTT.

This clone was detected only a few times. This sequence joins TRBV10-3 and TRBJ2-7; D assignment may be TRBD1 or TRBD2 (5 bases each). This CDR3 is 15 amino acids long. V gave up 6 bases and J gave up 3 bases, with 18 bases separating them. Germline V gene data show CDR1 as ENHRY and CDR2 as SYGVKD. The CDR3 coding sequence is TGTGCCATCAGATCAGTTGAGGGGTTGCACTACGAGCAGTACTTC. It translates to CAIRSVEGLHYEQYF.

The CDR3 DNA sequence: TGTGCCAGCAGCGTAGTCCCGACAGGACAGGGCGCTTATGGCTACACCTTC. Encoded protein: CASSVVPTGQGAYGYTF. V gene TRBV9 combines with J gene TRBJ1-2; TRBD1 aligns across 8 bases. V lost 0 bases to trimming and J lost 5 bases; unmatched junction nucleotides: 12. CDR3 length: 17 amino acids. Germline-derived CDR1 and CDR2 are SGDLS and YYNGEE.

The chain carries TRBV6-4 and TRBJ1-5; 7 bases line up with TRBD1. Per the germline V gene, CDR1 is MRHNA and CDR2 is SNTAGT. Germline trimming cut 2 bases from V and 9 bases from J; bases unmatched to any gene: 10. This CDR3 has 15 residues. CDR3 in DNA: TGTGCCAGCAGTGACGGGGGACAGCTCCAATCGCCCCAGCATTTT. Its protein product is CASSDGGQLQSPQHF.

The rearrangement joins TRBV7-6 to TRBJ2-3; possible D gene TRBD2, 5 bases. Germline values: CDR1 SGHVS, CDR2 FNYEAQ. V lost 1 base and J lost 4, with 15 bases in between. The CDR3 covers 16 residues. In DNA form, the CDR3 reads TGTGCCAGCAGCTTAGGATCGCGGCTAGCAGCAGATACGCAGTATTTT. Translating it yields CASSLGSRLAADTQYF.

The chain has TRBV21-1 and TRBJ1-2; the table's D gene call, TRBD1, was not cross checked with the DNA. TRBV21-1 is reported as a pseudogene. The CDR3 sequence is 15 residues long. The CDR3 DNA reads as TGTGCCAGCAGCAAACCGGGACAGACGATTGAGGGCTACACCTTC. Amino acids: CASSKPGQTIEGYTF.

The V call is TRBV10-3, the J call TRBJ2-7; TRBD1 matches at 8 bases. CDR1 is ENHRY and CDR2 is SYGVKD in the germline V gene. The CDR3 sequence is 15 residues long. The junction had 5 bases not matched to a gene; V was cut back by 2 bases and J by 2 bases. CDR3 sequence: CAISELRTGTYEQYF. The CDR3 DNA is TGTGCCATCAGTGAGCTCCGGACAGGGACCTACGAGCAGTACTTC.